This T cell receptor (beta chain) came from a study of cytomegalovirus exposure and HLA in healthy donors. Study-wide results and caveats: CMV antigen specificity of a few CMV-associated chains was confirmed in vitro. Reportedly, HLA-A and HLA-B alleles of most subjects were accurately predicted from TCR beta.

There were likely unrecorded immune exposures, though donors were nominally healthy when sampled. For this clone: The antigen is undetermined.

CDR1 is SGHVS, CDR2 FNYEAQ, per germline. V lost 1 base, J lost 3 bases, and 13 bases lay in between. CDR3 length equals 16 residues. Amplification used 60 Vbeta primers and 13 Jbeta primers. As handled by the study authors: A follow-up analysis tallied approximately 85 million unique TCR beta chains, roughly 11 million shared. TCRdb's table, derived via immunoSEQ multiplex PCR, lists solely in-frame clones and lacks some. V, J and clone size were drawn from that table, and D and trimming were deduced from the DNA. The sample consists of about 130,000 clones, 78% of them appearing once. This TCR was sampled from a man aged 25-45 years in good health and CMV-seropositive. The chain recombines TRBV7-6 with TRBJ1-5; D is possibly TRBD1 (5 bases). Sequencing was done on a sample of PBMCs. CDR3 DNA: TGTGCCAGCAGCTTAGGCAGGGCGGCATCCAATCAGCCCCAGCATTTT. Amino acid sequence: CASSLGRAASNQPQHF.